The text below deals with one T cell receptor beta chain. The antigen remains unidentified. The CDR3 is made up of 14 amino acids. The data derive from a study of CXCR3-negative and CXCR3-positive naive CD8 T cells. Study-wide results and limits: Fresh PBMCs went into most assays, and CXCR3 expression partly declined after cryopreservation. TRB CDR3 hydrophobicity was greater in CXCR3-positive naive cells than in CXCR3-negative naive cells.

TRB cDNA libraries were made by UMI-labeled 5' RACE. TCRdb reprocessed the 5' RACE reads and reports one entry per CDR3 protein, with no DNA. The sample shows over 150,000 distinct CDR3 sequences, and 0.45% to 0.55% sits with its ten largest clones. The chain recombines TRBV12-3 or TRBV12-4 with TRBJ1-4; the D call from TCRdb, TRBD1, cannot be confirmed without DNA. Source material: naive CXCR3+ CD8+ T cells from blood. The subset is: CD45RO-CCR7+CD27+CD95- naive CD8+ T cells expressing CXCR3 (TNR3+). This sequence was found in a human donor in good health. Some clones in this sample may be carry-over from other donors' samples. This CDR3 reads CASNGGGAGEKLFF.